This TCR beta chain was observed in a study of technical replicates of blood from a handful of donors. Assay: immunoSEQ multiplex PCR; the TCRdb copy retains only in-frame clones and omits some. The repertoire includes over 50,000 clones, 85% to 95% of them detected once, and around 4% sits in the top ten. V shed 1 base, J shed 0 bases, and the junction held 12 bases outside the gene matches. Germline V gene data show CDR1 as SGHDT and CDR2 as YYEEEE. This CDR3 spans 18 amino acids. This clone was recorded once. This TCR was recovered from a human donor in good health. Some clones in this sample may be carry-over from other donors' samples. The chain joins TRBV5-6 to TRBJ2-5; TRBD2 agrees at 7 bases. The material sequenced was PBMCs. The chain's CDR3 is CASSLLGSSGTYQETQYF. The CDR3 DNA reads TGTGCCAGCAGCTTGTTGGGTTCTAGCGGTACTTACCAAGAGACCCAGTACTTC.